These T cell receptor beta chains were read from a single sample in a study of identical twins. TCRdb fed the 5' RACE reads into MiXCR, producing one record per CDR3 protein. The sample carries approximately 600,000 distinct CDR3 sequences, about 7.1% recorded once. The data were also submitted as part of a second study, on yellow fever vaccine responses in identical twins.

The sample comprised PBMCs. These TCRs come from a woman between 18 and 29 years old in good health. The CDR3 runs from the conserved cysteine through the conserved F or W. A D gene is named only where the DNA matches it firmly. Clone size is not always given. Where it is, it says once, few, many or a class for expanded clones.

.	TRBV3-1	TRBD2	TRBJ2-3	TGTGCCAGCAGCCAAGACGCCGGGACTAGCGGGAGTTCAGATACGCAGTATTTT	CASSQDAGTSGSSDTQYF
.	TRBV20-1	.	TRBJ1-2	TGCAGTGCTAGAGATCGCCCAGGAGGGGCCTATGGCTACACCTTC	CSARDRPGGAYGYTF
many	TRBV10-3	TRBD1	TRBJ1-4	TGTGCCATCAGATCAGGGGGCGATGAAAAACTGTTTTTT	CAIRSGGDEKLFF
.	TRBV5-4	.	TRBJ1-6	TGTGCCAGCAGCTTGGCGGGTTGGGAGTCACCCCTCCACTTT	CASSLAGWESPLHF
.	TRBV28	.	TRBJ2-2	TGTGCCAGCAGGATAGGGGACCTTTACACCGGGGAGCTGTTTTTT	CASRIGDLYTGELFF
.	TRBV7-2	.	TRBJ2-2	TGTGCCAGCAGCTTAGACGGGAGTTTCTGGGAGCTGTTTTTT	CASSLDGSFWELFF
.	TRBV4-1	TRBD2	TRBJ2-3	TGCGCCAGCAGCCTAGGTGGTAGCGGGGGATCTAGCACAGATACGCAGTATTTT	CASSLGGSGGSSTDTQYF
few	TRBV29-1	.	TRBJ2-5	TGCAGCGTTGATGTGGGGGGAGAGACCCAGTACTTC	CSVDVGGETQYF
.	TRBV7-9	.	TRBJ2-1	TGTGCCAGCAGCTCTCGGGTCAACTACAATGAGCAGTTCTTC	CASSSRVNYNEQFF
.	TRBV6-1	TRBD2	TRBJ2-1	TGTGCCAGCAGTAAGACTAGCGGGGGGGCGGAGAGCTCCTACAATGAGCAGTTCTTC	CASSKTSGGAESSYNEQFF
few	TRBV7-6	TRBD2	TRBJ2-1	TGTGCCAGCAGCTTAGGGTCGGCTAGCGGGAGGGCTTACAATGAGCAGTTCTTC	CASSLGSASGRAYNEQFF
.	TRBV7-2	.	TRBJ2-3	TGTGCCAGCAACCCTCGCCTAGCGAGCACAGATACGCAGTATTTT	CASNPRLASTDTQYF
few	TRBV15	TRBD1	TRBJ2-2	TGTGCCACCAGCAGAGGACAGGGATTCGTAGTCGGGGAGCTGTTTTTT	CATSRGQGFVVGELFF
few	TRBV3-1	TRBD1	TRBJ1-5	TGTGCCAGCAGCCTACAGGGGAGAAATCAGCCCCAGCATTTT	CASSLQGRNQPQHF
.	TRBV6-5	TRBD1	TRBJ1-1	TGTGCCAGCAGTTACTCGGATGGACAGGGGGGCACTGAAGCTTTCTTT	CASSYSDGQGGTEAFF
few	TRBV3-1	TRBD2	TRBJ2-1	TGTGCCAGCAGCCAAGAGGGACTAGCGGGAGTAGGCAACAATGAGCAGTTCTTC	CASSQEGLAGVGNNEQFF
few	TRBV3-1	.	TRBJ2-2	TGTGCCAGCAGCCAAGCCTTCCGGGACCCTCAAAAGACCGGGGAGCTGTTTTTT	CASSQAFRDPQKTGELFF
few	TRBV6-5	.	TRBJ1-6	TGTGCCAGCAGTTGGGATGGTTGGAATTCACCCCTCCACTTT	CASSWDGWNSPLHF
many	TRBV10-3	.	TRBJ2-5	TGTGCCATCAGTCGGACAGACCAAGAGACCCAGTACTTC	CAISRTDQETQYF
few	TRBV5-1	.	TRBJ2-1	TGCGCCAGCGGGTCTGTCCTACAATCTGAGCAGTTCTTC	CASGSVLQSEQFF
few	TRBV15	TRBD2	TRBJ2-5	TGTGCCACCACCCCGACTAGCGGGGGGGCCTGGGAGACCCAGTACTTC	CATTPTSGGAWETQYF
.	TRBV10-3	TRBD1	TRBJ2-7	TGTGCCATCAGTGAGTCTAGACAGGGGGTGACCTACGAGCAGTACTTC	CAISESRQGVTYEQYF
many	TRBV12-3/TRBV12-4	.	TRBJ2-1	TGTGCCAGCAGTTCAATTTCTACCTCCTACAATGAGCAGTTCTTC	CASSSISTSYNEQFF
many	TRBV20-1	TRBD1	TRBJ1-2	TGCAGTGCCTCGACAGGGTCGGGTGGCTACACCTTC	CSASTGSGGYTF
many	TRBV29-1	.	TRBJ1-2	TGCAGCGTTGTAGGGACCGCTAACTATGGCTACACCTTC	CSVVGTANYGYTF
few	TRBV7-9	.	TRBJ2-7	TGTGCCAGCAGCCCTAAGGTCAGCTACGAGCAGTACTTC	CASSPKVSYEQYF
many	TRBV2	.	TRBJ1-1	TGTGCCAGCAGTATCACAGTGGGGGGGGGCACTGAAGCTTTCTTT	CASSITVGGGTEAFF
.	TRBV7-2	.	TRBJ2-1	TGTGCCAGCAGCCCCCCGGGGCTCCAATACAATGAGCAGTTCTTC	CASSPPGLQYNEQFF
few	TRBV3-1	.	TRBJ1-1	TGTGCCAGCAGCCAAGCAGGGGTCACTGAAGCTTTCTTT	CASSQAGVTEAFF
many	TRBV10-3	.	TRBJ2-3	TGTGCCATCATGTACGGGAGAGGGGATACGCAGTATTTT	CAIMYGRGDTQYF
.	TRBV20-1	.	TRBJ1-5	TGCAGTGCTTTCGAGGTGGCGCAGCCCCAGCATTTT	CSAFEVAQPQHF
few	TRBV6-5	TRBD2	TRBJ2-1	TGTGCCAGCAGTTACTCCGGGGGGATTTGGGGTGAGCAGTTCTTC	CASSYSGGIWGEQFF
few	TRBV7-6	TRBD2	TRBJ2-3	TGTGCCAGCAGCTTAATGTCGGCGGGAGGTGGCACAGATACGCAGTATTTT	CASSLMSAGGGTDTQYF
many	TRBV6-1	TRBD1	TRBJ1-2	TGTGCCACCAGAGGGGACAGGGTGGGCTATGGCTACACCTTC	CATRGDRVGYGYTF
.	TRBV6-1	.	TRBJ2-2	TGTGCCAGCAGTGCACTAGACCGGGCCGGGGACACCGGGGAGCTGTTTTTT	CASSALDRAGDTGELFF
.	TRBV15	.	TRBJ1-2	TGTGCCACCAGCAGAGAGTACTTTAACTATGGCTACACCTTC	CATSREYFNYGYTF
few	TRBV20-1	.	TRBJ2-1	TGCAGTGCTAGATTATATGAGCAGTTCTTC	CSARLYEQFF
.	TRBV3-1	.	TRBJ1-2	TGTGCCAGCAGCCGACAGTCAGCTAACTATGGCTACACCTTC	CASSRQSANYGYTF
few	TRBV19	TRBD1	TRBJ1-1	TGTGCCAGTAGTATCGGGACAGTCAACACTGAAGCTTTCTTT	CASSIGTVNTEAFF
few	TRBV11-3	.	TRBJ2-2	TGTGCCAGCAGCTCACCCACCGGGGAGCTGTTTTTT	CASSSPTGELFF
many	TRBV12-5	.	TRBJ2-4	TGTGCTAGTGGTTTGCTGACATCTCCCACGGGGAACATTCAGTACTTC	CASGLLTSPTGNIQYF
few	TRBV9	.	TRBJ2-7	TGTGCCAGCAGTTCAACCCCGAGCTCCTACGAGCAGTACTTC	CASSSTPSSYEQYF
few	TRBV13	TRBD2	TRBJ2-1	TGTGCCAGCAGCGAAGTTTTAGCGGGAGGGTGGCAGTTCTTC	CASSEVLAGGWQFF
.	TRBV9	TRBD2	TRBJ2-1	TGTGCCAGCAGCGTAGGGGGGGGAGGGCCAAATGAGCAGTTCTTC	CASSVGGGGPNEQFF
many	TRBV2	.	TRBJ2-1	TGTGCCAGCAGTGAAACTGGACAGAGTCTTCACAATGAGCAGTTCTTC	CASSETGQSLHNEQFF
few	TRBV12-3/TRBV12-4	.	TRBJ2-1	TGTGCCAGCAGAGAGCGGGACAGATCCTACAATGAGCAGTTCTTC	CASRERDRSYNEQFF
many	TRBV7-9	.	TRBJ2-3	TGTGCCAGCAGCAGCAGGGGTTTCACAGATACGCAGTATTTT	CASSSRGFTDTQYF
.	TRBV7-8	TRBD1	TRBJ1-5	TGTGCCAGCAGCTCGGACCGACAGGGGAATCAGCCCCAGCATTTT	CASSSDRQGNQPQHF
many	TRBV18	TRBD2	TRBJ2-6	TGTGCCAGCTCCGGGACTAGCACTAGCTCTGGGGCCAACGTCCTGACTTTC	CASSGTSTSSGANVLTF
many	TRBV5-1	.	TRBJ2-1	TGCGCCAGCTTCGAGGCGGGTCCTAACAATGAGCAGTTCTTC	CASFEAGPNNEQFF
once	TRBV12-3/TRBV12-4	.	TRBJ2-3	TGTGCCAGCAGTTTGGGGCAGGCAAGGGACACAGATACGCAGTATTTT	CASSLGQARDTDTQYF
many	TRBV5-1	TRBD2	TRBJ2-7	TGCGCCAGCAGCTTAAATCCCGGGACTACAGATGAGCAGTACTTC	CASSLNPGTTDEQYF
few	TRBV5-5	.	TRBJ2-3	TGTGCCAGCAGCTTGATGCGCACTGACACAGATACGCAGTATTTT	CASSLMRTDTDTQYF